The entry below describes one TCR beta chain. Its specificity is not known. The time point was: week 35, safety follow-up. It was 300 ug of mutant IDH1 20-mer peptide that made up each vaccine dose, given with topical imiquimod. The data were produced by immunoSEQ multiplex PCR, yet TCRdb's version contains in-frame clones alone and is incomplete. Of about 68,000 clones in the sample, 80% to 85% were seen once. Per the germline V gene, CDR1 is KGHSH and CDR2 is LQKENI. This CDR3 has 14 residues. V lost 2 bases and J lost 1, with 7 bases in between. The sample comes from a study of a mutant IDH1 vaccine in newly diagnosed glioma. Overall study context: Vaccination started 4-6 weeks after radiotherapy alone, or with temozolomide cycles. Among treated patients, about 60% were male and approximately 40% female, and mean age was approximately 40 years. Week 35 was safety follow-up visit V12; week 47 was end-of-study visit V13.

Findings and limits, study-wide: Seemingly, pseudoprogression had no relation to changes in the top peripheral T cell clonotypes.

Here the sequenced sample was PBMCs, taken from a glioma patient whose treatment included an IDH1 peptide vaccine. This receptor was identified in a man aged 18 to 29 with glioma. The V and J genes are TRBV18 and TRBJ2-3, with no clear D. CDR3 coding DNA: TGTGCCAGCTCACCAGCCGCAGGCACAGATACGCAGTATTTT. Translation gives CASSPAAGTDTQYF.